Listed below are T cell receptor beta chains from one sample, sequenced in a study of cytomegalovirus exposure and HLA in healthy donors. Produced via immunoSEQ multiplex PCR; TCRdb's table is partial and in-frame only. The table lists roughly 100,000 clones, less than 95% of them singletons, with almost 0.9% in the top ten. Sequencing was done on a sample of PBMCs. These receptors were obtained from a woman aged 18-35 years in good health and CMV-seronegative. Both conserved end residues are part of each CDR3. The D gene is left open where the match is weak. For some rows the clone size is stated as once, few or many, or as a class when expanded; others skip it.

j_call: TRBJ1-2; v_call: TRBV7-9; clone_size: NA; d_call: TRBD1; cdr3_nt: TGTGCCAGCAGTCCCCTAGGAGGGCGGGACAGGGCCTTCTATGGCTACACCTTC; cdr3_aa: CASSPLGGRDRAFYGYTF
j_call: TRBJ2-1; v_call: TRBV9; clone_size: NA; d_call: TRBD2; cdr3_nt: TGTGCCAGCAGCTTGAAGGACCCTAGCGGGGGCCGACTTTCCGAGTCCTACAATGAGCAGTTCTTC; cdr3_aa: CASSLKDPSGGRLSESYNEQFF
j_call: TRBJ2-2; v_call: TRBV7-7; clone_size: NA; d_call: NA; cdr3_nt: TGTGCTAGCAGCTTCCTGAGTGGTCCGAACACCGGGGAGCTGTTTTTT; cdr3_aa: CASSFLSGPNTGELFF
j_call: TRBJ2-3; v_call: TRBV6-4; clone_size: NA; d_call: NA; cdr3_nt: TGTGCCAGCAGTGACTCGAGTACGCAGTATTTT; cdr3_aa: CASSDSSTQYF
j_call: TRBJ1-4; v_call: TRBV4-1; clone_size: NA; d_call: TRBD1; cdr3_nt: TGCGCCAGCAGCGCCGGGACAGGTAATGAAAAACTGTTTTTT; cdr3_aa: CASSAGTGNEKLFF
j_call: TRBJ2-1; v_call: TRBV5-6; clone_size: NA; d_call: TRBD2; cdr3_nt: TGTGCCAGCAGCTTGTATGGGGGGGACTCCTACAATGAGCAGTTCTTC; cdr3_aa: CASSLYGGDSYNEQFF
j_call: TRBJ1-2; v_call: TRBV4-2; clone_size: NA; d_call: NA; cdr3_nt: TGTGCCAGCAGCCAAGATTTTGGGGCAGGGTCGGGCTACACCTTC; cdr3_aa: CASSQDFGAGSGYTF
j_call: TRBJ2-3; v_call: TRBV5-1; clone_size: NA; d_call: NA; cdr3_nt: TGCGCCAGCAGCTTGTCAGGGGTGGGCACAGATACGCAGTATTTT; cdr3_aa: CASSLSGVGTDTQYF
j_call: TRBJ1-2; v_call: TRBV2; clone_size: NA; d_call: NA; cdr3_nt: TGTGCCAGCAGTGAAATGGGTGTTCGACGCGGGGGCTACACCTTC; cdr3_aa: CASSEMGVRRGGYTF
j_call: TRBJ2-1; v_call: TRBV18; clone_size: NA; d_call: TRBD2; cdr3_nt: TGTGCCAGCTCACCAGCAGCGGGAGGGCAGTACCATGAGCAGTTCTTC; cdr3_aa: CASSPAAGGQYHEQFF
j_call: TRBJ2-3; v_call: TRBV19; clone_size: NA; d_call: NA; cdr3_nt: TGTGCCAGCCAGGGGAGTTTGACAGATACGCAGTATTTT; cdr3_aa: CASQGSLTDTQYF
j_call: TRBJ2-7; v_call: TRBV27; clone_size: once; d_call: NA; cdr3_nt: TGTGCCAGCAGTTTAAGACAGGACTACGAGCAGTACTTC; cdr3_aa: CASSLRQDYEQYF
j_call: TRBJ1-5; v_call: TRBV19; clone_size: NA; d_call: TRBD1; cdr3_nt: TGTGCCAGTAGTAAGAGGGACGGGACAGGCAATCAGCCCCAGCATTTT; cdr3_aa: CASSKRDGTGNQPQHF
j_call: TRBJ1-4; v_call: TRBV7-9; clone_size: NA; d_call: NA; cdr3_nt: TGTGCCAGCAGCACGACAGCCTCAACTAATGAAAAACTGTTTTTT; cdr3_aa: CASSTTASTNEKLFF
j_call: TRBJ1-1; v_call: TRBV10-3; clone_size: NA; d_call: TRBD1; cdr3_nt: TGTGCCATCAGTAGAACCGGGACAGGGGAGACTGTTGAAGCTTTCTTT; cdr3_aa: CAISRTGTGETVEAFF
j_call: TRBJ2-3; v_call: TRBV10-1; clone_size: NA; d_call: TRBD2; cdr3_nt: TGCGCCAGCAGTGAAGGGTCGGGAGGGCCTTTAAGCACAGATACGCAGTATTTT; cdr3_aa: CASSEGSGGPLSTDTQYF
j_call: TRBJ2-7; v_call: TRBV11-2; clone_size: NA; d_call: TRBD2; cdr3_nt: TGTGCCAGCAGCTCCCTAGCGGGACTCCTCCACGAGCAGTACTTC; cdr3_aa: CASSSLAGLLHEQYF
j_call: TRBJ1-5; v_call: TRBV27; clone_size: NA; d_call: TRBD1; cdr3_nt: TGTGCCAGCAGTTTGGCAGGGGGGAATCAGCCCCAGCATTTT; cdr3_aa: CASSLAGGNQPQHF
j_call: TRBJ2-7; v_call: TRBV4-1; clone_size: NA; d_call: NA; cdr3_nt: TGCGCCAGCAGCCAACGGGACTCACAACACTACGAGCAGTACTTC; cdr3_aa: CASSQRDSQHYEQYF
j_call: TRBJ1-4; v_call: TRBV4-1; clone_size: NA; d_call: NA; cdr3_nt: TGCGCCAGCAGCCAAGAAATGGCCGACAGATACGTGGATGAAAAACTGTTTTTT; cdr3_aa: CASSQEMADRYVDEKLFF
j_call: TRBJ2-7; v_call: TRBV6-1; clone_size: NA; d_call: TRBD2; cdr3_nt: TGTGCCAGCAGTGAACATCAGGTGGGAGGGCCGGGGGAGCAGTACTTC; cdr3_aa: CASSEHQVGGPGEQYF
j_call: TRBJ2-7; v_call: TRBV7-9; clone_size: NA; d_call: NA; cdr3_nt: TGTGCCAGCAGCTTAGAGCGGACCTACGAGCAGTACTTC; cdr3_aa: CASSLERTYEQYF
j_call: TRBJ2-2; v_call: TRBV5-1; clone_size: NA; d_call: NA; cdr3_nt: TGCGCCAGCAGCCGTCCGGGGGAATTGCAAGAGCTGTTTTTT; cdr3_aa: CASSRPGELQELFF
j_call: TRBJ1-3; v_call: TRBV4-3; clone_size: NA; d_call: NA; cdr3_nt: TGCGCCAGCAGCCAAGGTTTCTTTCTCTCTGGAAACACCATATATTTT; cdr3_aa: CASSQGFFLSGNTIYF
j_call: TRBJ1-2; v_call: TRBV29-1; clone_size: NA; d_call: NA; cdr3_nt: TGCAGCGTTGGGAGAGCCCTGGGAGAAGCGGACACCTTC; cdr3_aa: CSVGRALGEADTF
j_call: TRBJ1-2; v_call: TRBV27; clone_size: NA; d_call: NA; cdr3_nt: TGTGCCAGCAGTTCACGGGGCAGGGGTGAGGACTATGGCTACACCTTC; cdr3_aa: CASSSRGRGEDYGYTF